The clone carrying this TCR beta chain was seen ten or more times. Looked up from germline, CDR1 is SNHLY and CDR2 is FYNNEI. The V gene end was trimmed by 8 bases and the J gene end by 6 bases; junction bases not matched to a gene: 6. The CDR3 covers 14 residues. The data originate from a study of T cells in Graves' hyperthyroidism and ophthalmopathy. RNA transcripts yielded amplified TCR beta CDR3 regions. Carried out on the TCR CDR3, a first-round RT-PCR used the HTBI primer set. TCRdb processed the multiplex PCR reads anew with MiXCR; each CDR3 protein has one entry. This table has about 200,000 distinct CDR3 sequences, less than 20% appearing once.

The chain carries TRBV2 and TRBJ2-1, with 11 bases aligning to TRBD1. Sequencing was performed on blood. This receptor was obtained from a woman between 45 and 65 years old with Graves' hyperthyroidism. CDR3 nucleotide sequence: TGTGCCAGCTTAAGGACAGGGGGCGGCAATGAGCAGTTCTTC. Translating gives CASLRTGGGNEQFF.